Each of the 25 T cell receptor beta chains below was sequenced from the same sample in a study of shared clonotypes between healthy human individuals (dated by TCRdb to about 2020). Receptor amplification or capture employed the immunoSEQ multiplex PCR assay. TCRdb holds this immuneACCESS table with in-frame rearrangements only. Some clones are missing; in checked studies, unresolved V genes explain under half, and the rest has no known cause. Present in this sample are 2.5 million or so clones, just over 90% of which were seen just once. Over 0.12% of the sample is taken by the ten largest. Sample: naive CD4+ T cells sorted from blood. Sample cell subset or site, as interpreted from the label and publication: CD45RA+ positively selected. The receptors stem from a man between 18 and 35 years old in good health.

V is TRBV6-5 and J is TRBJ2-5; tentatively, D is TRBD2 (7 bases). Germline V gene lookup returns CDR1 MNHEY and CDR2 SVGAGI. This CDR3 comprises 15 residues. The V and J ends lost 5 bases and 5 bases respectively, with 18 bases between them. CDR3 sequence (DNA): TGTGCCAGCAGTGGGGGGGCTTTGTGGACGGAGACCCAGTACTTC. Its protein is CASSGGALWTETQYF.

The V and J genes are TRBV7-9 and TRBJ2-1; no firm D call. The CDR3 spans 15 residues. Trimming left V 5 bases short and J 2 bases short, with 13 bases between. Germline loops: CDR1 SEHNR, CDR2 FQNEAQ (reference sequence). CDR3 sequence: CASSPATEAYNEQFF. In nucleotides, the CDR3 is TGTGCCAGCAGCCCCGCGACCGAGGCCTACAATGAGCAGTTCTTC.

V usage is TRBV2 and J usage is TRBJ1-2, with a possible D match to TRBD1 (6 bases). The germline CDR1 and CDR2 sequences are SNHLY and FYNNEI. The CDR3 contains 14 residues. The V end was cut by 4 bases, the J end by 2 bases, with 11 bases between. The CDR3 loop reads CASSAGTLNYGYTF. The DNA for the CDR3 is TGTGCCAGCAGTGCCGGGACATTAAACTATGGCTACACCTTC.

This chain links TRBV28 with TRBJ2-1, with TRBD2 matching over 7 bases. The CDR3 covers 16 residues. Trimming took 3 bases from V and 2 from J; bases not matched to a gene: 7. The germline V gene encodes CDR1 MDHEN and CDR2 SYDVKM. The CDR3 loop reads CASSLTPRGAYNEQFF. CDR3 DNA sequence: TGTGCCAGCAGTTTGACGCCTCGGGGGGCCTACAATGAGCAGTTCTTC.

Comment on this clone: The sample has other DNA sequences that encode this CDR3 too. The chain has TRBV15 and TRBJ2-5; no clear D. Per germline, CDR1 LNHNV and CDR2 YYDKDF (reference sequence). V was shortened by 3 bases and J by 5 bases, with 7 bases between the two germline ends. The CDR3 has 12 residues. The DNA for the CDR3 is TGTGCCACCAGCAGGGGTAAGGAGACCCAGTACTTC. This translates into CATSRGKETQYF.

In regard to this clone: The identical CDR3 is also encoded by other nucleotide sequences in the sample. The J gene is TRBJ2-7, the V gene TRBV5-1; 12 nucleotides line up with TRBD1. Germline loops: CDR1 SGHRS, CDR2 YFSETQ. V was pared by 3 bases and J by 4 bases, with 2 bases of the junction left unmatched. The length of the CDR3 is 14 residues. CDR3 protein: CASSSGQGAYEQYF. The CDR3 DNA is TGCGCCAGCAGCTCGGGACAGGGGGCGTACGAGCAGTACTTC. Looking up the rest from reference TRBV5-1 and TRBJ2-7 gives the full variable domain: KAGVTQTPRYLIKTRGQQVTLSCSPISGHRSVSWYQQTPGQGLQFLFEYFSETQRNKGNFPGRFSGRQFSNSRSEMNVSTLELGDSALYLCASSSGQGAYEQYFGPGTRLTVT.

The J gene is TRBJ1-2, the V gene TRBV30, with D maybe TRBD1 (6 bases). With 4 bases removed from V and 8 bases from J, the gap between germline ends came to 17 bases. The CDR3 has 13 residues. Germline CDR1 GTSNPN, CDR2 SVGIG (reference sequence). The CDR3 here is CAWIGGKVKGYTF. The CDR3 region has the DNA TGTGCCTGGATAGGGGGGAAGGTGAAAGGCTACACCTTC.

V gene TRBV18 combines with J gene TRBJ2-3; 10 bases fit TRBD2. Germline CDR1 and CDR2: KGHSH and LQKENI. The CDR3 contains 17 residues. J lost 2 bases, V lost 3 bases, and 8 bases had no gene match. The CDR3 loop reads CASSPTPLAGITDTQYF. For the CDR3, the DNA is TGTGCCAGCTCACCCACGCCACTAGCGGGGATCACAGATACGCAGTATTTT.

The rearrangement joins TRBV2 to TRBJ1-1; D is undetermined. CDR1 is SNHLY and CDR2 is FYNNEI in the germline V gene. The CDR3 extends over 13 amino acids. V lost 5 bases, J lost 4 bases, and 11 bases lay in between. This chain's CDR3 is CASSPQWSTEAFF. DNA of the CDR3: TGTGCCAGCAGTCCGCAGTGGAGCACTGAAGCTTTCTTT.

The CDR3 bases are TGTGCCAGCTCACCACCCCAGAAAAACATTCAGTACTTC. Its protein product is CASSPPQKNIQYF. The rearrangement links TRBV18 to TRBJ2-4; D is unresolved. V was shortened by 0 bases and J by 4 bases, with 4 bases between the two germline ends. The CDR3 spans 13 residues. The germline CDR1 and CDR2 sequences are KGHSH and LQKENI.

V gene TRBV15 combines with J gene TRBJ1-2; D unresolved. The CDR3 is 15 residues long. Trimming stripped 0 bases from V and 8 bases from J, with 16 bases between. CDR1 is LNHNV, CDR2 YYDKDF, per germline (reference sequence). The CDR3 protein is CATSRDVNSNYGYTF. The CDR3 DNA reads as TGTGCCACCAGCAGAGACGTCAATTCGAATTACGGCTACACCTTC.

V usage is TRBV7-2 and J usage is TRBJ2-5; TRBD2 aligns across 15 bases. CDR1 SGHTA and CDR2 FQGNSA come from the germline V gene. The CDR3 consists of 16 residues. With 5 bases clipped from V and 1 base from J, the junction kept 2 bases outside the gene matches. CDR3: CASSQGLAGGQETQYF. CDR3 in DNA: TGTGCCAGCAGCCAGGGACTAGCGGGGGGCCAAGAGACCCAGTACTTC.

The chain employs TRBV19 and TRBJ1-1, with 9 positions matching TRBD1. From germline, CDR1 is LNHDA and CDR2 SQIVND (reference sequence). J gave up 0 bases and V 4 bases, and 6 bases lay outside the gene matches. The CDR3 runs to 16 residues. The CDR3 region is CASSTRTGVMNTEAFF. The DNA of the CDR3 is TGTGCCAGTAGTACCCGGACAGGGGTCATGAACACTGAAGCTTTCTTT.

The CDR3 DNA is TGCGCCAGCAGGGTTCAGGATACTGGAAACACCATATATTTT. The encoded protein is CASRVQDTGNTIYF. The rearrangement uses TRBV5-1 and TRBJ1-3; D call uncertain. This CDR3 has 14 residues. Trimming removed 5 bases at V and 2 bases at J, with 11 bases between. Germline loops: CDR1 SGHRS, CDR2 YFSETQ.

This rearrangement joins TRBV6-1 to TRBJ2-3, with 9 bases that match TRBD2. Germline V gene sequence: CDR1 MNHNS, CDR2 SASEGT. The CDR3 extends over 15 amino acids. V shed 6 bases, J shed 0 bases, and the junction held 4 bases outside the gene matches. This CDR3 is CASRLTSGSTDTQYF. DNA of the CDR3: TGTGCCAGCAGGCTGACTAGCGGTAGCACAGATACGCAGTATTTT.

The chain carries TRBV28 and TRBJ1-1; 9 nucleotides align to TRBD1. CDR1 MDHEN and CDR2 SYDVKM come from the germline V gene. After removal of 4 bases from V and 4 bases from J, the junction contained 7 bases not matched to a gene. There are 15 residues in the CDR3. The CDR3 loop reads CASSSPHRGPTEAFF. As DNA, the CDR3 is TGTGCCAGCAGTTCCCCACACAGGGGGCCCACTGAAGCTTTCTTT.

V usage is TRBV6-4 and J usage is TRBJ1-6, with 9 bases lining up with TRBD1. CDR3 size: 15 residues. Looked up from germline, CDR1 is MRHNA and CDR2 is SNTAGT. Trimming cost V 5 bases and J 7 bases; bases outside gene matches: 6. CDR3 in amino acids: CASSFQGTGNSPLHF. As DNA, the CDR3 is TGTGCCAGCAGTTTCCAAGGGACAGGGAATTCACCCCTCCACTTT.

This chain uses TRBV5-1 with TRBJ2-1, with D tentatively TRBD1 (5 bases). CDR1 SGHRS and CDR2 YFSETQ come from the germline V gene. CDR3 length equals 15 residues. V gave up 0 bases and J gave up 8 bases, with 15 bases separating them. The CDR3 region is CASSLAPTRVDEQFF. The DNA for the CDR3 is TGCGCCAGCAGCTTGGCCCCAACCAGGGTAGATGAGCAGTTCTTC.

This clone was counted once. The genes are TRBV7-8 and TRBJ1-1; no clear D. Trimming removed 5 bases at V and 4 bases at J, with 11 bases between. Germline V lookup: CDR1 SGHVS, CDR2 FQNEAQ. CDR3 size: 13 residues. The CDR3 region is CASSPSDGTEAFF. The CDR3 DNA reads as TGTGCCAGCAGCCCGTCGGATGGCACTGAAGCTTTCTTT. The whole variable domain, filled in from reference TRBV7-8 and TRBJ1-1, reads GAGVSQSPRYKVAKRGQDVALRCDPISGHVSLFWYQQALGQGPEFLTYFQNEAQLDKSGLPSDRFFAERPEGSVSTLKIQRTQQEDSAVYLCASSPSDGTEAFFGQGTRLTVV.

J is TRBJ2-5 and V is TRBV2; 12 bases map to TRBD2. J was trimmed by 3 bases and V by 2 bases; bases with no gene match: 7. The CDR3 length is 17 residues. Germline CDR1 is SNHLY and CDR2 is FYNNEI. The CDR3 region is CASSEISWTSGEETQYF. DNA for the CDR3: TGTGCCAGCAGTGAAATAAGCTGGACTAGCGGGGAAGAGACCCAGTACTTC.

The chain combines TRBV5-1 with TRBJ2-7, with TRBD2 matching over 8 bases. The germline V gene has CDR1 SGHRS and CDR2 YFSETQ. The CDR3 consists of 15 residues. V was clipped by 3 bases and J by 2 bases; unmatched bases: 7. The CDR3 loop reads CASSSGGAGAYEQYF. CDR3 in DNA: TGCGCCAGCAGCTCTGGTGGAGCGGGGGCCTACGAGCAGTACTTC.

In regard to this clone: Additional DNA sequences in this sample encode the identical CDR3. The rearrangement uses TRBV6-1 and TRBJ2-7; 11 bases line up with TRBD2. Germline values: CDR1 MNHNS, CDR2 SASEGT. V shed 2 bases, J shed 0 bases, and the junction held 3 bases outside the gene matches. This CDR3 has 16 residues. As DNA, the CDR3 is TGTGCCAGCAGTGAACTAGCGGGGGGAAGCTCCTACGAGCAGTACTTC. Its translation: CASSELAGGSSYEQYF.

In this sample, this clone turned up once. This chain joins TRBV18 and TRBJ1-2; no clear D. Germline assignment: CDR1 KGHSH and CDR2 LQKENI. This CDR3 has 13 amino acids. V was clipped by 0 bases and J by 5 bases, with 7 bases between them. The CDR3 here is CASSPPSKYGYTF. The CDR3 coding sequence is TGTGCCAGCTCACCACCCTCCAAGTATGGCTACACCTTC.

The chain couples TRBV5-4 to TRBJ2-3; no clear D gene. The V gene's germline CDR1 is SGHNT and CDR2 YYREEE (reference sequence). Trimming removed 2 bases from V and 2 bases from J, with 6 bases in between. The CDR3 is 13 amino acids. The CDR3 DNA is TGTGCCAGCAGCTTACCGAACACAGATACGCAGTATTTT. Amino acids: CASSLPNTDTQYF.

This clone was counted a single time. Other nucleotide sequences in the sample specify the same CDR3. The rearrangement uses TRBV4-1 and TRBJ1-2, with 7 bases fitting TRBD1. CDR3 length: 14 amino acids. Looked up from germline, CDR1 is MGHRA and CDR2 is YSYEKL. The junction had 5 bases not matched to a gene; V was cut back by 2 bases and J by 5 bases. The CDR3 DNA reads TGCGCCAGCAGCCAATCGGGACAGATATATGGCTACACCTTC. Amino acid sequence: CASSQSGQIYGYTF.